These 5 T cell receptor beta chains originate from one sample sequenced in a study of T cell repertoires in cytomegalovirus infection. The antigens of these receptors remain unknown. TCRdb re-derived calls from the reads in MiXCR, one entry per CDR3 protein. The sample carries approximately 910,000 distinct CDR3 sequences, about 33% recorded once. Here the sequenced sample was cultured CD8+ T cells from PBMCs, taken from culture after CMV antigen stimulation. The receptors stem from a human donor in good health (CMV status not recorded). Some clones in this sample may be carry-over from other donors' samples.

This clonotype was detected a few times. V gene TRBV7-9 combines with J gene TRBJ2-7; 9 positions agree with TRBD1. The CDR3 contains 17 residues. In germline, CDR1 is SEHNR, CDR2 FQNEAQ (reference sequence). With V trimmed by 7 bases and J by 6 bases, 19 bases remained unmatched. The chain's CDR3 is CASTSEGGQGKLFEQYF. DNA for the CDR3: TGTGCCAGCACCTCAGAGGGGGGACAGGGAAAGCTGTTCGAGCAGTACTTC.

The rearrangement uses TRBV2 and TRBJ1-2; maybe TRBD1 (5 bases). The CDR3 runs 16 residues. In germline, CDR1 is SNHLY, CDR2 FYNNEI. Trimming took 0 bases from V and 3 from J, leaving 14 bases between them. The CDR3, as DNA: TGTGCCAGCAGTGAAGCGCTTCGACAGCCATACTATGGCTACACCTTC. Translation: CASSEALRQPYYGYTF. The full variable domain, rest sourced from reference TRBV2 and TRBJ1-2, is EPEVTQTPSHQVTQMGQEVILRCVPISNHLYFYWYRQILGQKVEFLVSFYNNEISEKSEIFDDQFSVERPDGSNFTLKIRSTKLEDSAMYFCASSEALRQPYYGYTFGSGTRLTVV.

This chain connects TRBV19 to TRBJ2-2, with D possibly TRBD1 on 6 matching bases. CDR3 length: 17 residues. V was pared by 7 bases and J by 0 bases, with 18 bases between. Germline values: CDR1 LNHDA, CDR2 SQIVND (reference sequence). CDR3 protein: CASTSPRHRANTGELFF. For the CDR3, the DNA is TGTGCCAGTACCTCCCCTCGGCACAGGGCGAACACCGGGGAGCTGTTTTTT.

This sequence joins TRBV20-1 and TRBJ1-1, with D unresolved. In germline, CDR1 is DFQATT, CDR2 SNEGSKA (reference sequence). V lost 6 bases to trimming and J lost 0 bases, with 8 bases between them. The CDR3 runs to 12 residues. The CDR3 DNA follows: TGCAGTGCCTCAGTGTTGAACACTGAAGCTTTCTTT. Translation: CSASVLNTEAFF.

The chain links TRBV19 to TRBJ2-7; 10 nucleotides align to TRBD1. V lost 3 bases and J lost 5; bases outside the gene matches: 7. Germline V CDR1 and CDR2: LNHDA, SQIVND (reference sequence). The CDR3 length is 15 residues. The CDR3 here is CASSIWDRGSHEQYF. The DNA of the CDR3 is TGTGCCAGTAGTATTTGGGACAGGGGTTCCCACGAGCAGTACTTC.